This T cell receptor beta chain was profiled in a study of cytomegalovirus exposure and HLA in healthy donors. Study-wide findings and caveats: The study found most TCR sequences rare, yet found some public TCRs in many donors. Evidence from a later analysis indicated that most CMV-associated TCR beta chains looked HLA-restricted. What TCR beta sequences reportedly achieved was accurate prediction of HLA-A and HLA-B alleles in most subjects. Sequencing depth across donors, presence/absence analyses assumed, was roughly uniform.

On this clone: Its specificity is not known.

PCR employed 60 Vbeta and 13 Jbeta primers. Method: immunoSEQ multiplex PCR; TCRdb's copy keeps in-frame clones and lacks some. The sample contains 70,000 to 100,000 clones, more than 75% of which appear only once. From germline, CDR1 is MNHEY and CDR2 SVGAGI. Trimming cost V 0 bases and J 8 bases; bases outside gene matches: 6. The CDR3 loop spans 14 amino acids. The sample comprised PBMCs. The TCR comes from a woman in her 50s in good health and CMV-seropositive. This chain links TRBV6-5 with TRBJ1-1; 7 bases are a match to TRBD1. The DNA of the CDR3 is TGTGCCAGCAGTTACTCACCTTCGGACAGGGAAGCTTTCTTT. This sequence encodes CASSYSPSDREAFF.